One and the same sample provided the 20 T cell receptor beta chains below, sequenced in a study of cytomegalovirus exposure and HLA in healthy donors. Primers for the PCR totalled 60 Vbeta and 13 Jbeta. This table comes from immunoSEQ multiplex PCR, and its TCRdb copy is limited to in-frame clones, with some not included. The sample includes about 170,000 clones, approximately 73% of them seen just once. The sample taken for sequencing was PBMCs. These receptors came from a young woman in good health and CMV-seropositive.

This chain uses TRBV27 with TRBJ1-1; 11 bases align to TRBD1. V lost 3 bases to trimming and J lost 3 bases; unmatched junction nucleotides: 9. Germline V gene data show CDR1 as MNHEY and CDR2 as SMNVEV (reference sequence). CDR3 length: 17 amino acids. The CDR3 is CASSLDRGRGGDTEAFF. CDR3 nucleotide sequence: TGTGCCAGCAGTTTGGACAGGGGGCGCGGAGGGGACACTGAAGCTTTCTTT.

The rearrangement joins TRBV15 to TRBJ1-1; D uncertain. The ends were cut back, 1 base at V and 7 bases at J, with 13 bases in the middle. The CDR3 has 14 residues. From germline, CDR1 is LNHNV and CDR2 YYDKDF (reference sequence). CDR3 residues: CATSRGRPEGEAFF. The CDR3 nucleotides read TGTGCCACCAGCAGAGGGCGCCCGGAGGGTGAAGCTTTCTTT.

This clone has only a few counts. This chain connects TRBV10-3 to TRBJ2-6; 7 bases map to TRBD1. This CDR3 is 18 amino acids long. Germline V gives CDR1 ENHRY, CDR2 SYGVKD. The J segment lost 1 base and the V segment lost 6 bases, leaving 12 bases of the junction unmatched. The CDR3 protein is CAISPQGPYMSGANVLTF. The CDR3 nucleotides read TGTGCCATCAGCCCACAGGGGCCCTACATGTCTGGGGCCAACGTCCTGACTTTC.

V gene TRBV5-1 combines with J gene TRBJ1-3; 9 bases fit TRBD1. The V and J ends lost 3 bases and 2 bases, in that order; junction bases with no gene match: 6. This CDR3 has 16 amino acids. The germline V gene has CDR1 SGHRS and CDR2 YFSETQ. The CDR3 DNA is TGCGCCAGCAGCTCGGACAGGGGATCGGCTGGAAACACCATATATTTT. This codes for CASSSDRGSAGNTIYF. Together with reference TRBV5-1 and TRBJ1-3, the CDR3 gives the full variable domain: KAGVTQTPRYLIKTRGQQVTLSCSPISGHRSVSWYQQTPGQGLQFLFEYFSETQRNKGNFPGRFSGRQFSNSRSEMNVSTLELGDSALYLCASSSDRGSAGNTIYFGEGSWLTVV.

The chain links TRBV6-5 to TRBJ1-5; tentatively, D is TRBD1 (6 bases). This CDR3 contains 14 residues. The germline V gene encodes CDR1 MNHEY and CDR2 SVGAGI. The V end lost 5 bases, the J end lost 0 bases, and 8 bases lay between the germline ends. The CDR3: CASSRGNSNQPQHF. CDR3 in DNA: TGTGCCAGCAGTAGGGGGAATAGCAATCAGCCCCAGCATTTT.

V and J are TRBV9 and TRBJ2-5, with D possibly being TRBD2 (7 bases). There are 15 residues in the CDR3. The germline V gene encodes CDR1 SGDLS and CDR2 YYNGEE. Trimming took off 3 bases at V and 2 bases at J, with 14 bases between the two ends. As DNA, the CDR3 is TGTGCCAGCAGCGCTTGGGGGGGGCCTCAAGAGACCCAGTACTTC. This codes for CASSAWGGPQETQYF.

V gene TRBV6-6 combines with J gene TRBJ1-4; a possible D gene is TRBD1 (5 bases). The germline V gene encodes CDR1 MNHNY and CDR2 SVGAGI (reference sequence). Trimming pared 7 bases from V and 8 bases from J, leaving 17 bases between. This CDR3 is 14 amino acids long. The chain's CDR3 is CASKLSGGTEKLFF. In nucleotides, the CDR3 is TGTGCCAGCAAGTTATCGGGGGGTACGGAAAAACTGTTTTTT.

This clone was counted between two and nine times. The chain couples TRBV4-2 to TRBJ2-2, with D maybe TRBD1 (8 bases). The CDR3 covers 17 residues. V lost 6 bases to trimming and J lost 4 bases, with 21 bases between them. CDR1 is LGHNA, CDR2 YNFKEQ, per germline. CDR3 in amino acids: CASSPRTGGEGTGELFF. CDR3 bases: TGTGCCAGCAGTCCTAGAACAGGGGGGGAAGGCACCGGGGAGCTGTTTTTT.

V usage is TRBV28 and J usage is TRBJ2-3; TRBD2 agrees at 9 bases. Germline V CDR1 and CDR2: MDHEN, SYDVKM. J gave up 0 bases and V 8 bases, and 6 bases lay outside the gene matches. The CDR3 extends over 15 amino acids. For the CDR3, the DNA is TGTGCCAGCGGGACTAGCAGGTATAGCACAGATACGCAGTATTTT. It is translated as CASGTSRYSTDTQYF. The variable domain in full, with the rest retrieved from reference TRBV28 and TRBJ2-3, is DVKVTQSSRYLVKRTGEKVFLECVQDMDHENMFWYRQDPGLGLRLIYFSYDVKMKEKGDIPEGYSVSREKKERFSLILESASTNQTSMYLCASGTSRYSTDTQYFGPGTRLTVL.

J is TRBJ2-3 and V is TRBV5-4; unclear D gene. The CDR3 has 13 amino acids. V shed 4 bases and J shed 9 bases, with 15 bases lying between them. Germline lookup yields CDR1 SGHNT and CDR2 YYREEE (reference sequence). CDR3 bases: TGTGCCAGCAGCCCCTACCCTCCCGAAACGCAGTATTTT. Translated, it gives CASSPYPPETQYF.

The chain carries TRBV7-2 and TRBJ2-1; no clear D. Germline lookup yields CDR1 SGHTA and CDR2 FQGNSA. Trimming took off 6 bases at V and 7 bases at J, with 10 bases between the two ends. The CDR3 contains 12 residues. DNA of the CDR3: TGTGCCAGCAGTCGCGACACAAATGAGCAGTTCTTC. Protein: CASSRDTNEQFF.

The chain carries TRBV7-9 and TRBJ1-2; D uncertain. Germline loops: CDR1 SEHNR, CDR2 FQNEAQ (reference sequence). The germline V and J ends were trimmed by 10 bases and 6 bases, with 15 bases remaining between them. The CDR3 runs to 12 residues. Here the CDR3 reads CAIPNEPNGYTF. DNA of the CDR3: TGTGCCATCCCAAACGAGCCCAATGGCTACACCTTC. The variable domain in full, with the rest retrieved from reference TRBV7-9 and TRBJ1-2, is DTGVSQNPRHKITKRGQNVTFRCDPISEHNRLYWYRQTLGQGPEFLTYFQNEAQLEKSRLLSDRFSAERPKGSFSTLEIQRTEQGDSAMYLCAIPNEPNGYTFGSGTRLTVV.

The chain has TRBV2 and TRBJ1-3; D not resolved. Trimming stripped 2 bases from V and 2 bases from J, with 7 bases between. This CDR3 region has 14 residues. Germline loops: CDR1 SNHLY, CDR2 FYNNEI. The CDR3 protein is CASSEILPGNTIYF. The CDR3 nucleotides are TGTGCCAGCAGTGAAATACTGCCTGGAAACACCATATATTTT.

The CDR3 loop reads CAWAKIRRLAGQYNEQFF. The CDR3 DNA reads as TGTGCCTGGGCAAAAATCAGGAGACTAGCGGGACAATACAATGAGCAGTTCTTC. The V call is TRBV30, the J call TRBJ2-1, with TRBD2 matching over 11 bases. J lost 4 bases, V lost 5 bases, and 16 bases had no gene match. CDR3 length equals 18 residues. Germline loops: CDR1 GTSNPN, CDR2 SVGIG (reference sequence).

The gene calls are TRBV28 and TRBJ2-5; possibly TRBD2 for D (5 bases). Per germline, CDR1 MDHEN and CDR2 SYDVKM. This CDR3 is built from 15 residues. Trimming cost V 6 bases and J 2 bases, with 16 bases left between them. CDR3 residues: CASRPGLLEQETQYF. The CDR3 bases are TGTGCCAGCAGGCCCGGACTCTTAGAACAAGAGACCCAGTACTTC. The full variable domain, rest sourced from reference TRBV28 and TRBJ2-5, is DVKVTQSSRYLVKRTGEKVFLECVQDMDHENMFWYRQDPGLGLRLIYFSYDVKMKEKGDIPEGYSVSREKKERFSLILESASTNQTSMYLCASRPGLLEQETQYFGPGTRLLVL.

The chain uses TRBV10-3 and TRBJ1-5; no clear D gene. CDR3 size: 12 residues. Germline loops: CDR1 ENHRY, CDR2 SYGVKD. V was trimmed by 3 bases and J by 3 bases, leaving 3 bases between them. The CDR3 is CAISEANQPQHF. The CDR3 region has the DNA TGTGCCATCAGTGAAGCCAATCAGCCCCAGCATTTT.

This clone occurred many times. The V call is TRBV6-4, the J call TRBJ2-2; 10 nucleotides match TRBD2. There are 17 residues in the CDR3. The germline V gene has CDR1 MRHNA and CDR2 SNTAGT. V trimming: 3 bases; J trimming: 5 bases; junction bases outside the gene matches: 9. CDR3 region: CASSEKAGGPGTGELFF. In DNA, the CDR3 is TGTGCCAGCAGTGAAAAAGCGGGGGGGCCGGGAACCGGGGAGCTGTTTTTT.

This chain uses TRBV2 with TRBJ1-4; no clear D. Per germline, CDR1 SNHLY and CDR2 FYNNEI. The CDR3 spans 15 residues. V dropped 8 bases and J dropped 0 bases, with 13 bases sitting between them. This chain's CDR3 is CASEPYSSTNEKLFF. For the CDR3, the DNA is TGTGCCAGCGAGCCCTACAGCTCAACTAATGAAAAACTGTTTTTT.

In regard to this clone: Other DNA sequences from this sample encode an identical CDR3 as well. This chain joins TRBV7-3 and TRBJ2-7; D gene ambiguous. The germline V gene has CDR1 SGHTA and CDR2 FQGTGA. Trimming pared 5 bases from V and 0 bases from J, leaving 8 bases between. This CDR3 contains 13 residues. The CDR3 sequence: CASSLSSSYEQYF. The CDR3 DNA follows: TGTGCCAGCAGCCTTTCGAGCTCCTACGAGCAGTACTTC.

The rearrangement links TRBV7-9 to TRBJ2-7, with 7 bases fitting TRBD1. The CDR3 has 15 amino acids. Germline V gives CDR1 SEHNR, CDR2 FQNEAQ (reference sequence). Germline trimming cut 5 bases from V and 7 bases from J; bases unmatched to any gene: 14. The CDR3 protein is CASSKIWDSQVEQYF. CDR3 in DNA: TGTGCCAGCAGCAAAATCTGGGACAGTCAGGTGGAGCAGTACTTC.